Here is one T cell receptor beta chain with its context. The target antigen is unknown. This sample stems from a study of beta chain features in type 1 diabetes. In the study overall: Sorted cell examination encompassed under 130 million cells across all samples.

Every isolated RNA sample was fully reverse transcribed, so sequencing captured expressed TCRB transcripts. Some clones are missing from TCRdb's copy, which holds only in-frame ones; the method was immunoSEQ multiplex PCR. The table records 200,000 to 250,000 clones, about 14% of them present only once. Naive, central memory, regulatory and stem cell-like memory cells within the CD4+ compartment were sorted using CD45RO/CCR7/CD25/CD127/CD95/CD27. V shed 4 bases and J 3 bases; nucleotides not matched to a gene: 6. The CDR3 totals 14 residues. Germline assignment: CDR1 SGHRS and CDR2 YFSETQ. General study results and limits: The study found that naive, central memory and Treg TCRB repertoires appeared more similar in patients than in healthy donors.

This chain connects TRBV5-1 to TRBJ1-2; 7 bases map to TRBD1. The clonotype originates from a woman aged 40 to 50 in good health. Source material: naive CD4+ T cells from blood. The CDR3 reads CASSRGQPHYGYTF. In DNA, the CDR3 is TGCGCCAGCAGCAGGGGACAGCCTCACTATGGCTACACCTTC.